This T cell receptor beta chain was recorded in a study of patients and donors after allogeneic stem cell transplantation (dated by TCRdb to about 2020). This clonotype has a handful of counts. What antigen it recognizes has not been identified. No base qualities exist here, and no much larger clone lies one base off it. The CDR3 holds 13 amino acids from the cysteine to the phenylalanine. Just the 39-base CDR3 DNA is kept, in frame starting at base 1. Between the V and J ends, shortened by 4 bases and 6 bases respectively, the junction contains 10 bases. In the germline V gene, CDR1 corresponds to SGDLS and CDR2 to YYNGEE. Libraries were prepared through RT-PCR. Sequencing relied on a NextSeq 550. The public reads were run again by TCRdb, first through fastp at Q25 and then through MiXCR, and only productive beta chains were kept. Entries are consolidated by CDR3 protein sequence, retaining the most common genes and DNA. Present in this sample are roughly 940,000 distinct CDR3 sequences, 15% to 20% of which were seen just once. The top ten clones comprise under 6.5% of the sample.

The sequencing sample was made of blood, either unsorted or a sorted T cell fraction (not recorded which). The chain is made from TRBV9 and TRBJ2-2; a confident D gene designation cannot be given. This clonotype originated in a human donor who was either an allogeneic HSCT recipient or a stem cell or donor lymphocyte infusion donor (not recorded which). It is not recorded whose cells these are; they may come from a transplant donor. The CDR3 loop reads CASSPQEPGELFF. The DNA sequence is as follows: TGTGCCAGCAGCCCCCAGGAGCCCGGGGAGCTGTTTTTT. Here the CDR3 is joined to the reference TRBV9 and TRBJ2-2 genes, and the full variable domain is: DSGVTQTPKHLITATGQRVTLRCSPRSGDLSVYWYQQSLDQGLQFLIQYYNGEERAKGNILERFSAQQFPDLHSELNLSSLELGDSALYFCASSPQEPGELFFGEGSRLTVL.